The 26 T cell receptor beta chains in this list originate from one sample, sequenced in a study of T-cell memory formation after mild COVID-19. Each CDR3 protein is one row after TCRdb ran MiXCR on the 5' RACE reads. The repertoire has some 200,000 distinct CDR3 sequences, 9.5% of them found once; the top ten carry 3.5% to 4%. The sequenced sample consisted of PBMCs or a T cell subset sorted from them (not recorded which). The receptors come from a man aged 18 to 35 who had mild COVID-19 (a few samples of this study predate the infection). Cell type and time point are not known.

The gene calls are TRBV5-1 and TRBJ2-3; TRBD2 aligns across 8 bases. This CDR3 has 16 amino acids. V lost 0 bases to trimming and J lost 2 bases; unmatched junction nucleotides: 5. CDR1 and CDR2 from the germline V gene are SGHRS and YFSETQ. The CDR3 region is CASSLGRGGPTDTQYF. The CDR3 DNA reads TGCGCCAGCAGCTTGGGACGGGGGGGCCCCACAGATACGCAGTATTTT.

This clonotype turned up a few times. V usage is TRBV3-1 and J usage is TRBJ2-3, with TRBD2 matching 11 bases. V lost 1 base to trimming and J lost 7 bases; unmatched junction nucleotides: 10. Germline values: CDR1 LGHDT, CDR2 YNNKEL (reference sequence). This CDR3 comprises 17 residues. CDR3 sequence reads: CASSQASGGQAGYTQYF. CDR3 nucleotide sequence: TGTGCCAGCAGCCAAGCTAGCGGGGGGCAGGCAGGATATACGCAGTATTTT.

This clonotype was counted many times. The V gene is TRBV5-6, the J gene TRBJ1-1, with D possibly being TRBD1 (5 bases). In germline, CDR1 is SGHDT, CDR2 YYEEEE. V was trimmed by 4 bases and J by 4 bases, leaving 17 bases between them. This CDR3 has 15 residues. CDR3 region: CASSPRWGVGTEAFF. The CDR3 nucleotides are TGTGCCAGCAGCCCTAGGTGGGGGGTCGGCACTGAAGCTTTCTTT.

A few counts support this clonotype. In nucleotides, the CDR3 is TGTGCCAGCAGCTTATGGACAGGGGGGCAGCCCCAGCATTTT. As protein: CASSLWTGGQPQHF. J is TRBJ1-5 and V is TRBV7-2; 10 bases are shared with TRBD1. Trimming at V came to 2 bases and at J to 7 bases, leaving 2 bases not matched to a gene. This CDR3 has 14 residues. Germline CDR1 reads SGHTA; CDR2 reads FQGNSA.

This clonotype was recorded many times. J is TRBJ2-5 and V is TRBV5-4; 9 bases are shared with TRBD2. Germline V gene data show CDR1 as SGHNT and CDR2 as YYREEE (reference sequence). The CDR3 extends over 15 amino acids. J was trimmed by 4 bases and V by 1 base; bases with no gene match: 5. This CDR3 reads CASSLPLAGSETQYF. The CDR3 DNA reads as TGTGCCAGCAGCTTGCCGCTAGCGGGGTCAGAGACCCAGTACTTC.

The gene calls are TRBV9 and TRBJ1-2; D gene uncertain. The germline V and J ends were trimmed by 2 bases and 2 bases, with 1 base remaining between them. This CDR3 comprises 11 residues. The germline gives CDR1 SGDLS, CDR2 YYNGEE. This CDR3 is CASSVNYGYTF. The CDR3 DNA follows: TGTGCCAGCAGCGTCAACTATGGCTACACCTTC. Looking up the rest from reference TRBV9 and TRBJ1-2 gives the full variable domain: DSGVTQTPKHLITATGQRVTLRCSPRSGDLSVYWYQQSLDQGLQFLIQYYNGEERAKGNILERFSAQQFPDLHSELNLSSLELGDSALYFCASSVNYGYTFGSGTRLTVV.

CDR3 in DNA: TGTGCCAGCAGCTTAGACGGTAGGTGGTGGTACAATGAGCAGTTCTTC. Translating it yields CASSLDGRWWYNEQFF. The chain employs TRBV7-2 and TRBJ2-1; D is unresolved. The V and J ends lost 1 base and 4 bases respectively, with 14 bases between them. Germline CDR1 and CDR2: SGHTA and FQGNSA. This CDR3 has 16 residues. The complete variable domain, with remaining parts taken from reference TRBV7-2 and TRBJ2-1, reads GAGVSQSPSNKVTEKGKDVELRCDPISGHTALYWYRQSLGQGLEFLIYFQGNSAPDKSGLPSDRFSAERTGGSVSTLTIQRTQQEDSAVYLCASSLDGRWWYNEQFFGPGTRLTVL.

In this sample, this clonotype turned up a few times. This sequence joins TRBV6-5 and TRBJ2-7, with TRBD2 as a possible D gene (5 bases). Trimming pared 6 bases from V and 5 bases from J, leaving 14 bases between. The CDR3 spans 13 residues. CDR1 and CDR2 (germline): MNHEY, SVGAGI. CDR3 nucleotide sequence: TGTGCCAGCAGCAGGACTCAGCAGGACGAGCAGTACTTC. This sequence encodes CASSRTQQDEQYF.

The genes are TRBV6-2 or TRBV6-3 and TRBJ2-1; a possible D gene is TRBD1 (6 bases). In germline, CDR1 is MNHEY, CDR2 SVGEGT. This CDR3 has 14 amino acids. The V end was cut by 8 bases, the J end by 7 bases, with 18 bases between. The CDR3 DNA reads TGTGCCAGCTTCGACAGGATTTTTGGAAATGAGCAGTTCTTC. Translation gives CASFDRIFGNEQFF.

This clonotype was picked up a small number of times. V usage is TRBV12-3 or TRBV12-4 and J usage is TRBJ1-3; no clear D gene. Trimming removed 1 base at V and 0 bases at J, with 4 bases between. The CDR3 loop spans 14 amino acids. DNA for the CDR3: TGTGCCAGCAGTTTAGTCTACTCTGGAAACACCATATATTTT. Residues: CASSLVYSGNTIYF.

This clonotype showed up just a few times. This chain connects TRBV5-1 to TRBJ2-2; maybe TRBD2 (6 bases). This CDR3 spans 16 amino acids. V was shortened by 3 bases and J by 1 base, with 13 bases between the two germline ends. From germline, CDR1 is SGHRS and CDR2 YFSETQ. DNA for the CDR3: TGCGCCAGCAGCTGGGGGGTTTCTGTGAACACCGGGGAGCTGTTTTTT. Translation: CASSWGVSVNTGELFF.

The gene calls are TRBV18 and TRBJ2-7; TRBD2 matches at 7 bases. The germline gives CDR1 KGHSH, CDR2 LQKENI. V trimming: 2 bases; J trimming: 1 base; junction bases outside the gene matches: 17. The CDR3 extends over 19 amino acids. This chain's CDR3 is CASSPRGGRGGRLSYEQYF. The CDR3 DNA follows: TGTGCCAGCTCACCAAGGGGAGGTCGCGGGGGACGACTATCCTACGAGCAGTACTTC.

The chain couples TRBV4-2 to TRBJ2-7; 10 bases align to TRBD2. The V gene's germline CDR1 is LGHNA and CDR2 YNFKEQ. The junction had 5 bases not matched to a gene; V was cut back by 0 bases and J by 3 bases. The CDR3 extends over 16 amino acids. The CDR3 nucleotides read TGTGCCAGCAGCCAAGATGGACCTAGCGGGGGCTACGAGCAGTACTTC. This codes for CASSQDGPSGGYEQYF.

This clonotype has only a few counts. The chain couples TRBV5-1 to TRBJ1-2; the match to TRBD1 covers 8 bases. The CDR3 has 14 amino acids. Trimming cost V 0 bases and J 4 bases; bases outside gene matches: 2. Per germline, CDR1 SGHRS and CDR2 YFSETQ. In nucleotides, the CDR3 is TGCGCCAGCAGCTTGGACAGGGGGGCCTATGGCTACACCTTC. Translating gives CASSLDRGAYGYTF.

CDR3 sequence (DNA): TGTGCCAGCCTCCGAGGACAGGGGGATTCACCCCTCCACTTT. Translating gives CASLRGQGDSPLHF. The chain combines TRBV2 with TRBJ1-6; 10 nucleotides line up with TRBD1. The V and J ends lost 8 bases and 8 bases, in that order; junction bases with no gene match: 6. The CDR3 runs 14 residues. Germline V gene sequence: CDR1 SNHLY, CDR2 FYNNEI.

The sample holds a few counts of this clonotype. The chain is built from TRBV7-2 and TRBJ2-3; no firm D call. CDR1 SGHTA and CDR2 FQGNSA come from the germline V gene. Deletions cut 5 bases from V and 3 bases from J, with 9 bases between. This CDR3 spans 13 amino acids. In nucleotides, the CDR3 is TGTGCCAGCAGCCCCCGTCCGACAGATACGCAGTATTTT. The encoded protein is CASSPRPTDTQYF.

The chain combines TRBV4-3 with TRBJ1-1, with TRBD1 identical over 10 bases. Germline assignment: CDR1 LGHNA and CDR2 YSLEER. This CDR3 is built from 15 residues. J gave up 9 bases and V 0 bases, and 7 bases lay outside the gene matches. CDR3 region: CASSQEGTGDVKAFF. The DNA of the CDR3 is TGCGCCAGCAGCCAAGAGGGGACAGGGGACGTAAAAGCTTTCTTT.

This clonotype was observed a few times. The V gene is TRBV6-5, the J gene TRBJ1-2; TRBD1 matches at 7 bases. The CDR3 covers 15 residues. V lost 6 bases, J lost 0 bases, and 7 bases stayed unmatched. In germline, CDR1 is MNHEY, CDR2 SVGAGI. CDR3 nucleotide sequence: TGTGCCAGCAGCTCCCGGGACAGAACTAACTATGGCTACACCTTC. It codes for CASSSRDRTNYGYTF.

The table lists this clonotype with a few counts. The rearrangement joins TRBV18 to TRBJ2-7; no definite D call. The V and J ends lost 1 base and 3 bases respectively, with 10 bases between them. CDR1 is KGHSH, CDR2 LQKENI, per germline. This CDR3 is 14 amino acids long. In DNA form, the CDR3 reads TGTGCCAGCTCACCACTCCCGGCAGACTACGAGCAGTACTTC. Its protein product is CASSPLPADYEQYF.

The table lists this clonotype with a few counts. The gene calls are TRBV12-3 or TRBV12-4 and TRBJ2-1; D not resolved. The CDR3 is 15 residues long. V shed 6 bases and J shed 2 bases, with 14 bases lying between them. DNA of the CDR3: TGTGCCAGCAGACCGCCGGGCCTCCCCTACAATGAGCAGTTCTTC. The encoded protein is CASRPPGLPYNEQFF.

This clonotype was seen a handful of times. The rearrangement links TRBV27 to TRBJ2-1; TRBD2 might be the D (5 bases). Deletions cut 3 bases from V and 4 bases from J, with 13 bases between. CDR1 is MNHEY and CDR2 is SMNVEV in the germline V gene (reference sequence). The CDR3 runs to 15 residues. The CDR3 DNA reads TGTGCCAGCAGTTTTGAGGGCCCTCAATACAATGAGCAGTTCTTC. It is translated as CASSFEGPQYNEQFF.

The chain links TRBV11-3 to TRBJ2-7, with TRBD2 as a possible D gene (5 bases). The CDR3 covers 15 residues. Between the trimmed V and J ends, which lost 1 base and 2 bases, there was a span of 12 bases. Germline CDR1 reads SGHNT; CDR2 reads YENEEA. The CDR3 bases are TGTGCCAGCAGCTTAGGTAGCGCACGTACCTACGAGCAGTACTTC. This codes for CASSLGSARTYEQYF.

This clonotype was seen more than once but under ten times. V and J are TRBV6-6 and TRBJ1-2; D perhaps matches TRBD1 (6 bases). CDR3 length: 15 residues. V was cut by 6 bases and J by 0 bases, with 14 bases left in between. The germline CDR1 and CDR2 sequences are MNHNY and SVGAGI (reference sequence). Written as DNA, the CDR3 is TGTGCCAGCAGCCCTTCGGACAGACCTAACTATGGCTACACCTTC. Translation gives CASSPSDRPNYGYTF.

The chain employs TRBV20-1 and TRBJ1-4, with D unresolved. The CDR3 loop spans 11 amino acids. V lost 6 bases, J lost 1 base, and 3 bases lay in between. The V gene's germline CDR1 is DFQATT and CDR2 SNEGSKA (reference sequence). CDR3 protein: CSALTNEKLFF. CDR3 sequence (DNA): TGCAGTGCACTAACTAATGAAAAACTGTTTTTT.

CDR3 sequence (DNA): TGCGCCAGCAGCTCTGCGGGGAACACTGAAGCTTTCTTT. Protein: CASSSAGNTEAFF. V gene TRBV5-1 combines with J gene TRBJ1-1; D is uncertain. Trimming removed 3 bases from V and 1 base from J, with 7 bases in between. Germline V gene data show CDR1 as SGHRS and CDR2 as YFSETQ. CDR3 length equals 13 residues.

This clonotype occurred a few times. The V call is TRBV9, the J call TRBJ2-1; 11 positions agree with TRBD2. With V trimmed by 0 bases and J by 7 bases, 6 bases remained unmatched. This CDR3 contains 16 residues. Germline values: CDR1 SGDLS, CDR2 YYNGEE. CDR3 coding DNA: TGTGCCAGCAGCGTAGCGGGACTAGCGGCCTCGAATGAGCAGTTCTTC. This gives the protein CASSVAGLAASNEQFF.